Described below is a single T cell receptor (beta chain) sequence and its context. Antigen: not known. This record belongs to a study of cytomegalovirus exposure and HLA in healthy donors. The primer mix had 60 Vbeta and 13 Jbeta primers. The protocol was immunoSEQ multiplex PCR, while the TCRdb copy is restricted to in-frame clones and leaves out a portion. The sample includes roughly 100,000 clones, 70% seen only once; the top ten take roughly 10%. CDR1 and CDR2 (germline): LNHNV, YYDKDF (reference sequence). This CDR3 is 17 amino acids long. V was clipped by 3 bases and J by 2 bases; unmatched bases: 8. Study findings and constraints: Cytomegalovirus-associated status was assigned to roughly 160 TCR beta chains. In a later analysis, HLA-associated TCR beta chains were more clonally expanded than equally common others. By a later analysis, the bulk of CMV-associated TCR beta chains appeared HLA-restricted.

The source material was PBMCs. The clonotype was recovered from a man in his forties in good health and CMV-seropositive. The chain is built from TRBV15 and TRBJ2-3; 10 positions match TRBD2. As DNA, the CDR3 is TGTGCCACCAGCAGTAGTGCTAGCGGGAGCTCCACAGATACGCAGTATTTT. Translation gives CATSSSASGSSTDTQYF.